This T cell receptor beta chain was profiled in a study of blood T cells in healthy people across ages. Turning to the study itself: The capture of about one barcoded beta molecule per two T cells was achieved by template switching.

With a J-beta primer mix and a sample-barcoded 5' primer, a second PCR ran roughly 6 to 11 cycles. TCRdb recomputed calls from the 5' RACE reads with MiXCR, one row per CDR3 protein. The top ten hold more than 6% of the sample, which has over a million distinct CDR3 sequences, approximately 63% seen once. V was pared by 9 bases and J by 0 bases, with 8 bases of the junction left unmatched. The CDR3 is made up of 17 amino acids. The germline CDR1 and CDR2 sequences are LGHDT and YNNKEL (reference sequence). The receptor was derived from a man aged 18 to 29 in good health. The sample comprised blood. The chain uses TRBV3-1 and TRBJ2-6, with TRBD2 identical over 10 bases. CDR3 nucleotides: TGTGCCAGTACCCTAGCGGGGGCCCTCTCTGGGGCCAACGTCCTGACTTTC. It is translated as CASTLAGALSGANVLTF. The whole variable domain, filled in from reference TRBV3-1 and TRBJ2-6, reads DTAVSQTPKYLVTQMGNDKSIKCEQNLGHDTMYWYKQDSKKFLKIMFSYNNKELIINETVPNRFSPKSPDKAHLNLHINSLELGDSAVYFCASTLAGALSGANVLTFGAGSRLTVL.